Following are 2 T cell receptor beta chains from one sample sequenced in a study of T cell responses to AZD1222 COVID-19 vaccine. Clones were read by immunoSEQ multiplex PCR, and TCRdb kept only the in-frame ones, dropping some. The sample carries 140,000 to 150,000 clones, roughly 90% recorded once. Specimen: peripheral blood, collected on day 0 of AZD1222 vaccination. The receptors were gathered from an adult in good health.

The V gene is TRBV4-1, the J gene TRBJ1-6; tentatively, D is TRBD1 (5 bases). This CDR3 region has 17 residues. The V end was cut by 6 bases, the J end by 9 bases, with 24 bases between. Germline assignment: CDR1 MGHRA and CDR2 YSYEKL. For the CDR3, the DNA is TGCGCCAGCAGGCAGTTGTTTCTGGGTCCTAGGGGTTCACCCCTCCACTTT. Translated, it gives CASRQLFLGPRGSPLHF.

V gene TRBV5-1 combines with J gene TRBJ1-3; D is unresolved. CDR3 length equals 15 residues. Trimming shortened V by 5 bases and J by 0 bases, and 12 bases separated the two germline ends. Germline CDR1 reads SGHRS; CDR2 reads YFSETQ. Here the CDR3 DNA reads TGCGCCAGCAGACGGACTGCGGACTCTGGAAACACCATATATTTT. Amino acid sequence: CASRRTADSGNTIYF. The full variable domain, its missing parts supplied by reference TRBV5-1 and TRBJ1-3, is KAGVTQTPRYLIKTRGQQVTLSCSPISGHRSVSWYQQTPGQGLQFLFEYFSETQRNKGNFPGRFSGRQFSNSRSEMNVSTLELGDSALYLCASRRTADSGNTIYFGEGSWLTVV.